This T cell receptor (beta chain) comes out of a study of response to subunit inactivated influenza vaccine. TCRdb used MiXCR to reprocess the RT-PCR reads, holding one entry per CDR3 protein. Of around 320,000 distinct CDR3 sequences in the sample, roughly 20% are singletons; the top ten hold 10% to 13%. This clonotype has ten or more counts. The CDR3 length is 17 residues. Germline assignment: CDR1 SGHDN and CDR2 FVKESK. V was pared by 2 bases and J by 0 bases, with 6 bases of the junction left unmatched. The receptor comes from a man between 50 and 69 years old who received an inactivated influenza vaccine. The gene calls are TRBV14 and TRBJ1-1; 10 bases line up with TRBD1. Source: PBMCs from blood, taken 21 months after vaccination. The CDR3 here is CASSQKTGGRMNTEAFF. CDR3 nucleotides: TGTGCCAGCAGCCAAAAGACAGGGGGCCGAATGAACACTGAAGCTTTCTTT. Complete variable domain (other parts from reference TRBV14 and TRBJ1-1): EAGVTQFPSHSVIEKGQTVTLRCDPISGHDNLYWYRRVMGKEIKFLLHFVKESKQDESGMPNNRFLAERTGGTYSTLKVQPAELEDSGVYFCASSQKTGGRMNTEAFFGQGTRLTVV.